The 19 T cell receptor beta chains below were found in one sample sequenced in a study of T cell responses to AZD1222 COVID-19 vaccine. Libraries were prepared by immunoSEQ multiplex PCR; TCRdb keeps only in-frame clonotypes and omits some of them. The data hold roughly 60,000 clones, with 80% to 90% observed a single time. The specimen comprised peripheral blood, sampled on day 0 of AZD1222 vaccination. These receptors were collected from an adult in good health.

This chain uses TRBV28 with TRBJ2-1, with D unclear. V was shortened by 5 bases and J by 3 bases, with 5 bases between the two germline ends. Germline CDR1 is MDHEN and CDR2 is SYDVKM. This CDR3 is 12 amino acids long. The CDR3 nucleotides are TGTGCCAGCAGTGTTTTCTACAATGAGCAGTTCTTC. This encodes CASSVFYNEQFF.

This chain links TRBV9 with TRBJ1-2; TRBD1 agrees at 12 bases. Germline lookup yields CDR1 SGDLS and CDR2 YYNGEE. The CDR3 loop spans 15 amino acids. V was clipped by 0 bases and J by 6 bases; unmatched bases: 3. CDR3 sequence (DNA): TGTGCCAGCAGCGTAGCGGGACAGGGGGCGAATGGCTACACCTTC. Translation gives CASSVAGQGANGYTF.

To note about this clone: Different DNA sequences within this sample yield the same CDR3. The chain uses TRBV18 and TRBJ1-2, with TRBD1 identical over 7 bases. This CDR3 is 13 amino acids long. The junction had 0 bases not matched to a gene; V was cut back by 2 bases and J by 3 bases. CDR1 and CDR2 from the germline V gene are KGHSH and LQKENI. This CDR3 is CASSPGTDYGYTF. CDR3 DNA: TGTGCCAGCTCACCAGGGACAGACTATGGCTACACCTTC.

V is TRBV9 and J is TRBJ1-2; D gene unclear. Germline assignment: CDR1 SGDLS and CDR2 YYNGEE. Trimming took 4 bases from V and 5 from J, leaving 15 bases between them. The CDR3 extends over 14 amino acids. In DNA, the CDR3 is TGTGCCAGCAGCCCAGGAGGATTGGATTATGGCTACACCTTC. Its translation: CASSPGGLDYGYTF.

The chain couples TRBV29-1 to TRBJ2-1, with D possibly being TRBD1 (6 bases). Germline-derived CDR1 and CDR2 are SQVTM and ANQGSEA. The V and J ends lost 5 bases and 4 bases respectively, with 12 bases between them. This CDR3 has 13 amino acids. DNA for the CDR3: TGCAGCGTTCAGGGGAGCGCTTACAATGAGCAGTTCTTC. Protein: CSVQGSAYNEQFF.

This clone occurred many times. V is TRBV7-9 and J is TRBJ2-5; 8 nucleotides agree with TRBD2. CDR1 SEHNR and CDR2 FQNEAQ come from the germline V gene (reference sequence). The CDR3 is 14 residues long. V was pared by 4 bases and J by 3 bases, with 4 bases of the junction left unmatched. DNA for the CDR3: TGTGCCAGCAGCTCGTTAGCGGGAAAAGAGACCCAGTACTTC. It specifies CASSSLAGKETQYF.

This clone was seen a handful of times. This CDR3 is also generated by other DNA sequences in the sample. The chain employs TRBV4-3 and TRBJ2-1; no clear D gene. The germline gives CDR1 LGHNA, CDR2 YSLEER. The CDR3 covers 15 residues. Trimming left V 0 bases short and J 4 bases short, with 10 bases between. CDR3 region: CASSQDGNRYNEQFF. The CDR3 coding sequence is TGCGCCAGCAGCCAAGATGGAAACAGATACAATGAGCAGTTCTTC.

This chain connects TRBV6-2 or TRBV6-3 to TRBJ2-1, with no clear D. This CDR3 has 11 amino acids. V was cut by 4 bases and J by 6 bases, with 4 bases left in between. The V gene's germline CDR1 is MNHEY and CDR2 SVGEGT. DNA of the CDR3: TGTGCCAGCAGTTTTCGCAATGAGCAGTTCTTC. Translated, it gives CASSFRNEQFF.

V gene TRBV10-3 combines with J gene TRBJ1-5, with D tentatively TRBD1 (5 bases). Germline CDR1 is ENHRY and CDR2 is SYGVKD. With 5 bases removed from V and 1 base from J, the gap between germline ends came to 9 bases. The CDR3 is 14 amino acids. The CDR3 bases are TGTGCCATCAGTATGGGGGACAGCAATCAGCCCCAGCATTTT. Translating gives CAISMGDSNQPQHF.

The genes are TRBV18 and TRBJ1-1; D gene ambiguous. V lost 6 bases to trimming and J lost 7 bases, with 15 bases between them. CDR1 and CDR2 (germline): KGHSH, LQKENI. This CDR3 is 13 amino acids long. The CDR3 coding sequence is TGTGCCAGCTCGCCCACGTTACGGGATGAAGCTTTCTTT. Encoded protein: CASSPTLRDEAFF.

The CDR3, as DNA: TGTGCCAGCAGGCGAGGGGACCTTAGGGCCCACAATGAGCAGTTCTTC. This encodes CASRRGDLRAHNEQFF. The rearrangement joins TRBV3-1 (or the pseudogene TRBV3-2) to TRBJ2-1, with D possibly being TRBD1 or TRBD2 (5 bases each). Germline V gene lookup returns CDR1 LGHDT and CDR2 YNNKEL (reference sequence). V lost 6 bases and J 5 bases, leaving 20 bases between the germline ends. CDR3 size: 16 residues.

V usage is TRBV6-2 or TRBV6-3 and J usage is TRBJ1-2, with D perhaps matching TRBD1 (6 bases). The CDR3 covers 13 residues. V was shortened by 2 bases and J by 8 bases, with 12 bases between the two germline ends. Germline assignment: CDR1 MNHEY and CDR2 SVGEGT. CDR3 loop: CASSYGTPQGYTF. CDR3 bases: TGTGCCAGCAGTTACGGGACACCCCAGGGCTACACCTTC.

The rearrangement joins TRBV5-6 to TRBJ2-7; 7 positions agree with TRBD2. This CDR3 has 17 amino acids. J lost 6 bases, V lost 0 bases, and 15 bases had no gene match. Per the germline V gene, CDR1 is SGHDT and CDR2 is YYEEEE. This CDR3 reads CASSLVMSSGRRGEQYV. In nucleotides, the CDR3 is TGTGCCAGCAGCTTGGTTATGTCTAGCGGTCGCCGGGGCGAGCAGTACGTC.

The V and J genes are TRBV28 and TRBJ2-7; a weak D match, TRBD2 (6 bases). This CDR3 spans 13 amino acids. With 3 bases removed from V and 2 bases from J, the gap between germline ends came to 8 bases. CDR1 and CDR2 (germline): MDHEN, SYDVKM. CDR3 coding DNA: TGTGCCAGCAGTTTGGGCGGGACCTACGAGCAGTACGTC. Translated: CASSLGGTYEQYV.

This chain connects TRBV2 to TRBJ1-1; possibly TRBD1 for D (6 bases). Per germline, CDR1 SNHLY and CDR2 FYNNEI. The CDR3 contains 15 residues. Trimming cost V 5 bases and J 2 bases, with 15 bases left between them. The CDR3 nucleotides read TGTGCCAGCAGTTGGTCCGGGACAAGTAACACTGAAGCTTTCTTT. It yields the protein CASSWSGTSNTEAFF.

V gene TRBV5-8 combines with J gene TRBJ1-1, with TRBD1 identical over 9 bases. CDR3 length: 14 residues. After removal of 3 bases from V and 6 bases from J, the junction contained 6 bases not matched to a gene. Germline CDR1 is SGHTS and CDR2 is YDEGEE. The CDR3 DNA is TGTGCCAGCAGCTACCGGGACAGGGAGGCTGAAGCTTTCTTT. Amino acids: CASSYRDREAEAFF.

The chain joins TRBV14 to TRBJ1-2; no firm D call. This CDR3 spans 14 amino acids. V lost 2 bases to trimming and J lost 3 bases, with 10 bases between them. Per germline, CDR1 SGHDN and CDR2 FVKESK. Here the CDR3 DNA reads TGTGCCAGCAGCCAAAAGGGTTCTGACTATGGCTACACCTTC. This codes for CASSQKGSDYGYTF.

This rearrangement joins TRBV6-1 to TRBJ1-5; maybe TRBD1 (5 bases). There are 16 residues in the CDR3. In germline, CDR1 is MNHNS, CDR2 SASEGT. V lost 0 bases and J 0 bases, leaving 9 bases between the germline ends. CDR3 amino acids: CASSEAGHLSNQPQHF. The CDR3 DNA reads as TGTGCCAGCAGTGAAGCCGGACACCTTAGCAATCAGCCCCAGCATTTT.

The CDR3 region has the DNA TGTGCCAGCAGTCCCCATTTAATACGGCCCACCGGGGAGCTGTTTTTT. Its translation: CASSPHLIRPTGELFF. J is TRBJ2-2 and V is TRBV6-2 or TRBV6-3; D ambiguous. V was clipped by 5 bases and J by 4 bases, with 17 bases between them. Germline CDR1 MNHEY, CDR2 SVGEGT. The CDR3 is 16 amino acids.